This paragraph reports one TCR beta chain. Antigen specificity is unknown. The entry originates in a study of identical twins. Regarding the study as a whole: It was out-of-frame TCR alpha sharing in monozygotic twins that models underestimated.

TCRdb recomputed calls from the 5' RACE reads with MiXCR, one row per CDR3 protein. The data contain some 590,000 distinct CDR3 sequences, around a tenth of them singletons. There are 16 residues in the CDR3. V dropped 3 bases and J dropped 3 bases, with 20 bases sitting between them. Germline V gene data show CDR1 as SQVTM and CDR2 as ANQGSEA. These data are also associated with another study on yellow fever vaccine responses in identical twins.

The sequenced sample consisted of PBMCs. The J gene is TRBJ1-1, the V gene TRBV29-1, with D unresolved. The clonotype originates from a woman between 18 and 29 years old in good health. CDR3: CSVDLQYLGPDTEAFF. In DNA, the CDR3 is TGCAGCGTTGATCTTCAATATTTGGGCCCTGACACTGAAGCTTTCTTT.